The rows below give T cell receptor beta chains drawn from one sample of a study of radiotherapy plus CTLA-4 blockade in lung cancer. Repertoires were generated with immunoSEQ multiplex PCR, while TCRdb's copy carries only in-frame clones and drops some. The sample lists tens of thousands of clones; about 78% were seen once. The input for sequencing was peripheral blood, taken from a patient treated with radiotherapy plus ipilimumab. The receptors stem from a human donor with non-small cell lung cancer who had a partial response to radiotherapy plus ipilimumab. Some clones in this sample may be carry-over from other donors' samples. The conserved cysteine and the conserved F or W are not part of the CDR3 here. Clone size is not always given. Where it is, it says once, few, many or a class for expanded clones.

>TRBJ2-1|TRBV28|.
ASSTLAGSYNEQF
>TRBJ2-1|TRBV7-2|.
ASSLSSGGYNEQF
>TRBJ2-3|TRBV9|.
ASSVDGGLTDTQY
>TRBJ1-1|TRBV28|once
ASIVYGNRGRENTEAF
>TRBJ2-5|TRBV5-5|few
ASRPSGGGRKTQY
>TRBJ1-4|TRBV27|.
ASSSAGLNEKLF
>TRBJ2-3|TRBV7-2|.
ASSSQAGGTTDTQY
>TRBJ1-2|TRBV5-6|.
ASSLLGASNYGYT
>TRBJ2-7|TRBV7-6|.
ASSLVAAYEQY
>TRBJ1-5|TRBV19|.
ASRLQGVNQPQH
>TRBJ2-1|TRBV19|.
ASKVLAGNYNEQF
>TRBJ2-5|TRBV11-3|.
ASSFVKGVETQY
>TRBJ1-3|TRBV19|.
ASSLGTTVLSGNTIY
>TRBJ2-7|TRBV11-2|.
ASSFWGPYEQY
>TRBJ1-5|TRBV10-3|.
AIAGLPLNQPQH
>TRBJ1-2|TRBV6-1|.
ASSEDRRRGGYT
>TRBJ1-1|TRBV19|.
ASKDSGTQNTEAF
>TRBJ2-7|TRBV15|.
ATSTRGGAYEQY
>TRBJ1-4|TRBV7-2|.
ASSLGAGLRAGKLF
>TRBJ2-5|TRBV6-5|.
ASSYSRTGTQETQY
>TRBJ2-2|TRBV7-3|.
ASSVQGNTGELF
>TRBJ2-1|TRBV7-2|.
ASSAGRGGGSYNEQF
>TRBJ2-1|TRBV6-1|.
ASSLRAGVYNEQF
>TRBJ2-3|TRBV9|.
ASSVGFAGSTDTQY
>TRBJ1-2|TRBV9|.
ASSPEGVSYGYT
>TRBJ1-6|TRBV6-5|.
ADSGTGKSPLH
>TRBJ2-5|TRBV5-1|.
ASSSVPGQGMETQY